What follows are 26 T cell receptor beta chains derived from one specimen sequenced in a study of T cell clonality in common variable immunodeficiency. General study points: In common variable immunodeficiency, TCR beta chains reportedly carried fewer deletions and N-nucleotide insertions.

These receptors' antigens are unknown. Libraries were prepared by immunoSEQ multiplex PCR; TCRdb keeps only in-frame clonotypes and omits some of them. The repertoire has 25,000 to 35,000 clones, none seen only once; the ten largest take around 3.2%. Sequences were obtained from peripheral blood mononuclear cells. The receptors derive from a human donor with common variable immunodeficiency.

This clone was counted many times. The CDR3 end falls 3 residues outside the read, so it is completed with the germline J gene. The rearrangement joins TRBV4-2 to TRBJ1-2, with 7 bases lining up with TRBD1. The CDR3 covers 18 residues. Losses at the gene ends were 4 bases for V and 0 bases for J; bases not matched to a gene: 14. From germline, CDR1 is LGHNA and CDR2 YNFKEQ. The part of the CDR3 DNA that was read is TGTGCCAGCAGCCCGACAGGGACTGCTCGGCCCCCTAACTATGGC. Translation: CASSPTGTARPPNYG. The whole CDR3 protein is CASSPTGTARPPNYGYTF.

The CDR3 DNA, read in part, is TGTGCCAGCAGCACAGGGACTAGCGGCCATGAG. Amino acids: CASSTGTSGHE. The entire CDR3 reads CASSTGTSGHEQFF. The chain is built from TRBV7-3 and TRBJ2-1; 11 bases are shared with TRBD2. Read data end 3 residues before the CDR3 end; the end is taken from the germline J gene. From germline, CDR1 is SGHTA and CDR2 FQGTGA. The CDR3 runs 14 residues. J lost 8 bases, V lost 5 bases, and 5 bases had no gene match. Filled out from reference TRBV7-3 and TRBJ2-1, the complete variable domain reads GAGVSQTPSNKVTEKGKYVELRCDPISGHTALYWYRQSLGQGPEFLIYFQGTGAADDSGLPNDRFFAVRPEGSVSTLKIQRTERGDSAVYLCASSTGTSGHEQFFGPGTRLTVL.

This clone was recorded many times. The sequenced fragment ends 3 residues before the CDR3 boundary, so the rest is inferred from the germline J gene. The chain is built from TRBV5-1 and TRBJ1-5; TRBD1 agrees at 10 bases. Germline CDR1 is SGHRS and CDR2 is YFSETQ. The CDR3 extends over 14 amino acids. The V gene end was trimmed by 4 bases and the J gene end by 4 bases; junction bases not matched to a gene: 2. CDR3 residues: CASSLDRGNQPQHF. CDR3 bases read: TGCGCCAGCAGCCTGGACAGGGGGAATCAGCCC. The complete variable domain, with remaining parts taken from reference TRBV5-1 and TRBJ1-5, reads KAGVTQTPRYLIKTRGQQVTLSCSPISGHRSVSWYQQTPGQGLQFLFEYFSETQRNKGNFPGRFSGRQFSNSRSEMNVSTLELGDSALYLCASSLDRGNQPQHFGDGTRLSIL.

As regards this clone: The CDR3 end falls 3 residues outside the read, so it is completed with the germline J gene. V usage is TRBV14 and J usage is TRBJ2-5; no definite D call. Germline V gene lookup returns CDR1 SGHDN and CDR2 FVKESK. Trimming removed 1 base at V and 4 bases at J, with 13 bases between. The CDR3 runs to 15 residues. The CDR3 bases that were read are TGTGCCAGCAGCCAAGTAAGGCACCTAGGAGAGACC. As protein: CASSQVRHLGET. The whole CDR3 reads CASSQVRHLGETQYF. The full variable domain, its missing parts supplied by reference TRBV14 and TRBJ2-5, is EAGVTQFPSHSVIEKGQTVTLRCDPISGHDNLYWYRRVMGKEIKFLLHFVKESKQDESGMPNNRFLAERTGGTYSTLKVQPAELEDSGVYFCASSQVRHLGETQYFGPGTRLLVL.

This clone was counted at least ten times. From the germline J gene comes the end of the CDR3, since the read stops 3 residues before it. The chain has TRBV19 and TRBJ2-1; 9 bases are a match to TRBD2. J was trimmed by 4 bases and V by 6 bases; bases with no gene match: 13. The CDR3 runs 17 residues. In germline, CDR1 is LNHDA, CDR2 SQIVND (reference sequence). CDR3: CASSPIASGRQYNEQFF. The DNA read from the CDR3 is TGTGCCAGTAGCCCAATCGCCAGCGGGAGGCAGTACAATGAG.

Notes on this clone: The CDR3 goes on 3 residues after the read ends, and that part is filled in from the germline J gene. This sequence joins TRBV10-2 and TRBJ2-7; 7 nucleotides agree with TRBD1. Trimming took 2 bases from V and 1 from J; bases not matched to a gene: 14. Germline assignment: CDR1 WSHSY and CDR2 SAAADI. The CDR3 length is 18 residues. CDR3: CASSEPQTQGEPSYEQYF. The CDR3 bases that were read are TGCGCCAGCAGTGAGCCCCAGACCCAGGGGGAGCCTTCCTACGAG.

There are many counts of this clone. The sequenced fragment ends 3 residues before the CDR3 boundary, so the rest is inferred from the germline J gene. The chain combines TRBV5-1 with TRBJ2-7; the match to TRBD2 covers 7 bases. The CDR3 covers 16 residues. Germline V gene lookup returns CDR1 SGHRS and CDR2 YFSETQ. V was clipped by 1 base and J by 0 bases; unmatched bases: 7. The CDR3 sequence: CASSLNSGASSYEQYF. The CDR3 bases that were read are TGCGCCAGCAGCTTGAACAGCGGGGCTAGCTCCTACGAG.

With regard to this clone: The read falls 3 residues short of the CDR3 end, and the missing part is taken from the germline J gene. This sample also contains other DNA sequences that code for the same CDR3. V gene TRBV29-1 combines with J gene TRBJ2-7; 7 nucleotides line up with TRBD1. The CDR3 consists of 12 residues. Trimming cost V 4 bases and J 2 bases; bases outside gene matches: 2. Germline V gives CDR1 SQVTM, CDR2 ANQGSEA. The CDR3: CSVGQGAYEQYF. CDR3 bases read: TGCAGCGTTGGTCAGGGGGCCTACGAG.

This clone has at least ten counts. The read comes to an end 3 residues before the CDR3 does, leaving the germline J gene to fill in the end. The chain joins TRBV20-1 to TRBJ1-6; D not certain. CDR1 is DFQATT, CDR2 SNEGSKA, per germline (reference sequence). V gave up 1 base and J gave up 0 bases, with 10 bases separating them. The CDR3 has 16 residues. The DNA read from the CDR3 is TGCAGTGCTAGAGTCAAGCTGAACTCCTATAATTCACCC. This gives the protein CSARVKLNSYNSP. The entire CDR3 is CSARVKLNSYNSPLHF.

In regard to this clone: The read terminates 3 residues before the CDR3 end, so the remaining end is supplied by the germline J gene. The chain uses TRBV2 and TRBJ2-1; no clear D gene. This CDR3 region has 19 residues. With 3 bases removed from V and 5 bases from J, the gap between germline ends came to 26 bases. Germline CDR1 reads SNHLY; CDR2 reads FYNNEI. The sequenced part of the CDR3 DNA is TGTGCCAGCAGTGAGACGCAAGATCTAAGTCAATACCTAGACAATGAG. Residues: CASSETQDLSQYLDNE. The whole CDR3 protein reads CASSETQDLSQYLDNEQFF.

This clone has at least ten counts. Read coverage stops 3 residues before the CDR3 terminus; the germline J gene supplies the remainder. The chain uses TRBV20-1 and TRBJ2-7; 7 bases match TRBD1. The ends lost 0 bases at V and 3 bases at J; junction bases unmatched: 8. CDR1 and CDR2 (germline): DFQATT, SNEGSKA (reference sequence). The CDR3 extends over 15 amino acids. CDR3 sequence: CSAREPTGVGYEQYF. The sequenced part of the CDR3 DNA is TGCAGTGCTAGAGAACCCACAGGGGTTGGCTACGAG.

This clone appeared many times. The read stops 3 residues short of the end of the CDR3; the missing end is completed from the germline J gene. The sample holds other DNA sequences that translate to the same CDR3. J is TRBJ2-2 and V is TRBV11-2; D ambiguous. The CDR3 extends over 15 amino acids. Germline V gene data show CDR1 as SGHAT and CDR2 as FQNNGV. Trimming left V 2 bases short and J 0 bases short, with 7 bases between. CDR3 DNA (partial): TGTGCCAGCAGCTTACACTCTTCGAACACCGGGGAG. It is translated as CASSLHSSNTGE. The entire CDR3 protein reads CASSLHSSNTGELFF. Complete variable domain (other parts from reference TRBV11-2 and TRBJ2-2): EAGVAQSPRYKIIEKRQSVAFWCNPISGHATLYWYQQILGQGPKLLIQFQNNGVVDDSQLPKDRFSAERLKGVDSTLKIQPAKLEDSAVYLCASSLHSSNTGELFFGEGSRLTVL.

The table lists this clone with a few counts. The CDR3 is CASSAGGLDKNIQYF. The sequenced part of the CDR3 DNA is TGTGCCAGCAGTGCCGGGGGACTAGATAAAAACATT. The chain recombines TRBV2 with TRBJ2-4, with 8 positions matching TRBD2. The CDR3 extends 3 residues past the end of the read, so its final part is completed from the germline J gene. The CDR3 covers 15 residues. With V trimmed by 4 bases and J by 4 bases, 6 bases remained unmatched. Germline V gene data show CDR1 as SNHLY and CDR2 as FYNNEI.

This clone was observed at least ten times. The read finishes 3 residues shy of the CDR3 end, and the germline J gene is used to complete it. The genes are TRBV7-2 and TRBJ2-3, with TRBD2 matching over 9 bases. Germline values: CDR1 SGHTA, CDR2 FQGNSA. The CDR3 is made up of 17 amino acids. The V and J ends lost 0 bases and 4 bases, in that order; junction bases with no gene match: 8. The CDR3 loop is CASSLAGSGGGADTQYF. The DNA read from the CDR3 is TGTGCCAGCAGCTTAGCAGGTAGCGGGGGTGGCGCAGATACG.

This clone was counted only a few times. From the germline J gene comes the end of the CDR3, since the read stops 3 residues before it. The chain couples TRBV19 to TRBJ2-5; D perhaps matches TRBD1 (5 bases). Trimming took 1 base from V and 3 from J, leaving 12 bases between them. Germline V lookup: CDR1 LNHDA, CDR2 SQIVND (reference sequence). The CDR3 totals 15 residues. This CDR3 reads CASSIGGRGKETQYF. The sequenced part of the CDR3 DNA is TGTGCCAGTAGTATAGGTGGAAGGGGCAAAGAGACC.

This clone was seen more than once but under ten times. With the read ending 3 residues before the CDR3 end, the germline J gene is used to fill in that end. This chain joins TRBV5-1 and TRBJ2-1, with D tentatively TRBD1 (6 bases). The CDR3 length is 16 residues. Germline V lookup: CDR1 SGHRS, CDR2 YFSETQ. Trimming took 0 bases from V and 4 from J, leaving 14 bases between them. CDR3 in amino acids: CASSLELGAPYNEQFF. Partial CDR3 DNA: TGCGCCAGCAGCTTGGAGTTGGGGGCCCCTTACAATGAG.

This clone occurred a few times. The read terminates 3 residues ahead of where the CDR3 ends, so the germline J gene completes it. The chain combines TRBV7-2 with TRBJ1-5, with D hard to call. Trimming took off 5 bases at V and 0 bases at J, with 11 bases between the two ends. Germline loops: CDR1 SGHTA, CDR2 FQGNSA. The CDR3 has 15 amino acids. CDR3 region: CASSSGVNSNQPQHF. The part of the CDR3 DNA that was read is TGTGCCAGCAGCAGCGGGGTGAATAGCAATCAGCCC.

The part of the CDR3 DNA that was read is TGTGCCAGCAGCTTACGTCCCCTAGTTGGCAATGAG. Protein product: CASSLRPLVGNE. The complete CDR3 sequence is CASSLRPLVGNEQFF. This chain uses TRBV7-6 with TRBJ2-1; D is uncertain. Sequencing ends 3 residues short of the CDR3 end; the germline J gene provides the rest. V shed 2 bases and J shed 6 bases, with 14 bases lying between them. The CDR3 contains 15 residues. Germline lookup yields CDR1 SGHVS and CDR2 FNYEAQ.

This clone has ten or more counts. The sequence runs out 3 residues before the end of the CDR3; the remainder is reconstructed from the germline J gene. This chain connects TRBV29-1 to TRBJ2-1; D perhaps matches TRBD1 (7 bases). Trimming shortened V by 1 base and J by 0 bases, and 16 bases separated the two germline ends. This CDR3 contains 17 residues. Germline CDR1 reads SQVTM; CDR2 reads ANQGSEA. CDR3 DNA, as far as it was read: TGCAGCGTTGAAGGACAGGGAGGATTCGGCTCCTACAATGAG. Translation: CSVEGQGGFGSYNE. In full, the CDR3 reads CSVEGQGGFGSYNEQFF.

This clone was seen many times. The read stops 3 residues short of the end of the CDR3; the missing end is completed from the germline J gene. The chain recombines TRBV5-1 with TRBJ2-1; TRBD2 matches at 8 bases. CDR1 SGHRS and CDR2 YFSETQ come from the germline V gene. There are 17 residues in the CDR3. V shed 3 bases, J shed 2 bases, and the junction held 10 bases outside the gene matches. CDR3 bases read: TGCGCCAGCAGCTCATACGATCTAGCGGGCCCCTACAATGAG. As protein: CASSSYDLAGPYNE. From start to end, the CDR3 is CASSSYDLAGPYNEQFF. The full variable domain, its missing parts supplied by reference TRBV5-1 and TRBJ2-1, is KAGVTQTPRYLIKTRGQQVTLSCSPISGHRSVSWYQQTPGQGLQFLFEYFSETQRNKGNFPGRFSGRQFSNSRSEMNVSTLELGDSALYLCASSSYDLAGPYNEQFFGPGTRLTVL.

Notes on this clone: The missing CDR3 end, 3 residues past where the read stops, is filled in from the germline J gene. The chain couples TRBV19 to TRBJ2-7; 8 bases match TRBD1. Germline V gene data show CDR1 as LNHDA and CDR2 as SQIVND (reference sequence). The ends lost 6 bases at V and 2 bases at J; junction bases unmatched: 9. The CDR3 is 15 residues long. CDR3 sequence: CASRPSATGAYEQYF. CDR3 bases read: TGTGCCAGTAGACCATCCGCGACAGGGGCCTACGAG.

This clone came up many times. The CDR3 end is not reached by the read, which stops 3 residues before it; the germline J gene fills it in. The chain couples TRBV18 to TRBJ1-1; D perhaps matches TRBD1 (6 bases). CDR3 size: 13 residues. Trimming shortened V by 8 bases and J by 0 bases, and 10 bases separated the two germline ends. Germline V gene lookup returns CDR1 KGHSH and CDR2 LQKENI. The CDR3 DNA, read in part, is TGTGCCAGCCACGGACAGATGAACACTGAA. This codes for CASHGQMNTE. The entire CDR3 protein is CASHGQMNTEAFF.

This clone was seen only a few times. The CDR3 reads CASSLEQGGGTDTQYF. The CDR3 bases that were read are TGTGCCAGCAGCCTAGAACAGGGCGGCGGCACAGATACG. The V and J genes are TRBV13 and TRBJ2-3, with D maybe TRBD1 (6 bases). The sequence runs out 3 residues before the end of the CDR3; the remainder is reconstructed from the germline J gene. CDR3 size: 16 residues. V lost 5 bases and J lost 1, with 16 bases in between. Germline CDR1 reads PRHDT; CDR2 reads FYEKMQ (reference sequence).

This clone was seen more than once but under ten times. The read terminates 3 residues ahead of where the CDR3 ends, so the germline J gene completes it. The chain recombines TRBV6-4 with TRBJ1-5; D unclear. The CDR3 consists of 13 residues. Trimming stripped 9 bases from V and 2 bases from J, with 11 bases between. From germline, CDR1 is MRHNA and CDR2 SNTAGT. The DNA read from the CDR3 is TGTGCCAGACAGCCTATTGGCAATCAGCCC. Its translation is CARQPIGNQP. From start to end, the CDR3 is CARQPIGNQPQHF.

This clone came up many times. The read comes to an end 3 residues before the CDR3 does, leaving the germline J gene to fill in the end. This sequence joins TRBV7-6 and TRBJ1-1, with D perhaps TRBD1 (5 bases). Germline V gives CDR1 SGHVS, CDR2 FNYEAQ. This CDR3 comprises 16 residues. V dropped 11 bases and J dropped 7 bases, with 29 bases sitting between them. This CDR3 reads CARASHGARGDYEAFF. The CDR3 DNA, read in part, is TGTGCCCGCGCCAGCCATGGAGCTAGAGGGGACTATGAA.

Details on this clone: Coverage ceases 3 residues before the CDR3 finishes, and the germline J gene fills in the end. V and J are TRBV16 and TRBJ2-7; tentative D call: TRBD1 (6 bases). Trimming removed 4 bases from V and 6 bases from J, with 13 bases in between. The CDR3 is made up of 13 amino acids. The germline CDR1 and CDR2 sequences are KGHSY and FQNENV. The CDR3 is CASSRGQYGEQYF. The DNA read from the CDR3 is TGTGCCAGCAGCCGCGGACAGTATGGCGAG.